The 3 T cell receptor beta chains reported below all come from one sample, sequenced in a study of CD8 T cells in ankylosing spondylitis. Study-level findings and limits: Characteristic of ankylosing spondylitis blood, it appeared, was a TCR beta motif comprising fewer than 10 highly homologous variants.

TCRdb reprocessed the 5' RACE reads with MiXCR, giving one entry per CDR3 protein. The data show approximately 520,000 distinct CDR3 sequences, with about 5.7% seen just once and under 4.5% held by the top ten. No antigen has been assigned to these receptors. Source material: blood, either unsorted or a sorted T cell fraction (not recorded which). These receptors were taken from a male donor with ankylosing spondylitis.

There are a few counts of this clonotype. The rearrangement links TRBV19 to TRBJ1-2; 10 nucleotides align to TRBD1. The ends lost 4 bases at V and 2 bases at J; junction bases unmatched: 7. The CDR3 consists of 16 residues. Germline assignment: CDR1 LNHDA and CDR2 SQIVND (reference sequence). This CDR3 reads CASSKTGGGLNYGYTF. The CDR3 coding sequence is TGTGCCAGTAGTAAGACAGGGGGCGGATTGAACTATGGCTACACCTTC.

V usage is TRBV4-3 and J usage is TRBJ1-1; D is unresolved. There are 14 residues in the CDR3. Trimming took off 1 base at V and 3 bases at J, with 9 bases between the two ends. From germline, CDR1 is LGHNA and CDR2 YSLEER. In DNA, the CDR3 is TGCGCCAGCAGCCAAGTTTCCACCTACACTGAAGCTTTCTTT. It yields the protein CASSQVSTYTEAFF.

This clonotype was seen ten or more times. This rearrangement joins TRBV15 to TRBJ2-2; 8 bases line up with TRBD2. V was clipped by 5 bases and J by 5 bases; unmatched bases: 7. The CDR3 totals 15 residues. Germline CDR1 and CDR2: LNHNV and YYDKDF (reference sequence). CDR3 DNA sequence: TGTGCCACCAGCCTAAGACTAGCGAGGACCGGGGAGCTGTTTTTT. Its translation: CATSLRLARTGELFF.